Below, one T cell receptor beta chain is given with its context. This sample is part of a study of blood T cell repertoires in COVID-19. Study as a whole: From the United States, Italy and Spain came samples of acute and convalescent COVID-19. The analysed material was cDNA or gDNA that came from T cells, B-cell-depleted T cells, or PBMCs.

The junction had 4 bases not matched to a gene; V was cut back by 1 base and J by 5 bases. This CDR3 region has 14 residues. Germline CDR1 reads LGHDT; CDR2 reads YNNKEL (reference sequence). This table comes from immunoSEQ multiplex PCR, and its TCRdb copy is limited to in-frame clones, with some not included. This table holds a few hundred thousand clones, over 65% found once. Sequencing used peripheral blood. The clonotype comes from an elderly woman with acute or convalescent COVID-19. J is TRBJ1-1 and V is TRBV3-1 (or the pseudogene TRBV3-2), with 7 positions matching TRBD1. CDR3 amino acids: CASSQGQGRTEAFF. As DNA, the CDR3 is TGTGCCAGCAGCCAAGGACAGGGAAGGACTGAAGCTTTCTTT.